This is a list of T cell receptor beta chains from one sample in a study of blood T cell repertoires in COVID-19. Assay used: immunoSEQ multiplex PCR; TCRdb lists only in-frame clones, some missing. Of 150,000 to 200,000 clones in the sample, about 86% were seen once. The source material was peripheral blood. These receptors all come from a man in his sixties with acute or convalescent COVID-19. Each CDR3 is given with its conserved first and last residue. The D gene is left open where the match is weak. Size is omitted from some rows. Given values are once, few, many or a class for expanded clones.

J	size	V	D	DNA	CDR3
TRBJ1-1	NA	TRBV5-1	TRBD1	TGCGCCAGCAGCCCGGGACAGATCTCCTCGACTGAAGCTTTCTTT	CASSPGQISSTEAFF
TRBJ2-1	NA	TRBV9	NA	TGTGCCAGCAGCAGGCTCGGGGTTTCGGACAATGAGCAGTTCTTC	CASSRLGVSDNEQFF
TRBJ2-5	NA	TRBV5-1	NA	TGCGCCAGCAGCCCAAGACTAGAAGAGACCCAGTACTTC	CASSPRLEETQYF
TRBJ1-1	few	TRBV13	TRBD1	TGTGCCAGCAGCCACAGGACAGGGGGCCACACTGAAGCTTTCTTT	CASSHRTGGHTEAFF
TRBJ2-6	once	TRBV5-5	NA	TGTGCCAGCAGCTTTCGGGACTCTGGGGCCAACGTCCTGACTTTC	CASSFRDSGANVLTF
TRBJ2-2	NA	TRBV7-9	NA	TGTGCCAGCAGCTTGAGGAACACCGGGGAGCTGTTTTTT	CASSLRNTGELFF
TRBJ2-1	NA	TRBV18	TRBD2	TGTGCCAGCTCACCACCAGGGACTAGCAGCCTCTACAATGAGCAGTTCTTC	CASSPPGTSSLYNEQFF
TRBJ1-2	NA	TRBV4-1	TRBD1	TGCGCCAGCAGTCGTGGGACAGGGTTCAACTATGGCTACACCTTC	CASSRGTGFNYGYTF
TRBJ1-2	NA	TRBV18	NA	TGTGCCAGCACCCCTCAGCCAGGGAACTATGGCTACACCTTC	CASTPQPGNYGYTF
TRBJ2-3	once	TRBV5-1	TRBD2	TGCGCCAGCAGCCGTGATAGCGGGAGCCCGGCAGATACGCAGTATTTT	CASSRDSGSPADTQYF
TRBJ2-5	NA	TRBV5-4	TRBD1	TGTGCCAGCAGCAGAAGGGACAGGGAGGCAGAGACCCAGTACTTC	CASSRRDREAETQYF
TRBJ1-5	NA	TRBV9	TRBD1	TGTGCCAGCAGCGTCGGGACAGCCAATCAGCCCCAGCATTTT	CASSVGTANQPQHF
TRBJ2-1	NA	TRBV11-3	TRBD1	TGTGCCAGCAGCTCCCCGCCAGGGACAGGGGTTATCAATGAGCAGTTCTTC	CASSSPPGTGVINEQFF
TRBJ2-7	NA	TRBV28	TRBD1	TGTGCCAGCAGTTGGGGACAGGGCCTCGGCGAGCAGTACTTC	CASSWGQGLGEQYF
TRBJ1-1	NA	TRBV6-5	NA	TGTGCCAGCAGTTACTCCGGGGGGCTCACTGAAGCTTTCTTT	CASSYSGGLTEAFF
TRBJ1-2	NA	TRBV27	TRBD1	TGTGCCAGCAGTGACCGGGACAGGCGGGGCTATGGCTACACCTTC	CASSDRDRRGYGYTF
TRBJ1-1	NA	TRBV3-1/TRBV3-2	TRBD1	TGTGCCAGCAGGATGACAGGGGCTGAAGCTTTCTTT	CASRMTGAEAFF
TRBJ1-6	NA	TRBV3-1/TRBV3-2	NA	TGTGCCAGCAGCCAGACCCAGGGGTCTTACTCACCCCTCCACTTT	CASSQTQGSYSPLHF
TRBJ1-2	few	TRBV2	NA	TGTGCCAGCGACAGCTATGGCTACACCTTC	CASDSYGYTF
TRBJ2-7	NA	TRBV5-1	NA	TGCGCCAGCAGTGACCCAGGGGCATACGAGCAGTACTTC	CASSDPGAYEQYF
TRBJ1-3	NA	TRBV21-1	NA	TGTGCCAGCAGCAAAGCAAGAAGGGGGCCTGGAAACACCATATATTTT	CASSKARRGPGNTIYF
TRBJ1-1	NA	TRBV4-1	TRBD1	TGCGCCAGCAGCATCCTCATGACAGGGCCTCTTGAAGCTTTCTTT	CASSILMTGPLEAFF
TRBJ2-3	once	TRBV9	TRBD2	TGTGCCAGCAGCACTCCCCTTAGCGGGAGGTCCCCCCTTAGCACAGATACGCAGTATTTT	CASSTPLSGRSPLSTDTQYF
TRBJ1-1	NA	TRBV28	NA	TGTGCCAGCAGTTCCGGACAGATCATGAACACTGAAGCTTTCTTT	CASSSGQIMNTEAFF
TRBJ1-5	NA	TRBV28	TRBD1	TGTGCCAGCAGTTCAACAGGGGAAGGGGGTCAGCCCCAGCATTTT	CASSSTGEGGQPQHF
TRBJ1-2	few	TRBV19	TRBD1	TGTGCCAGTAGCACCCGGACAGGCCTCCTCTATGGCTACACCTTC	CASSTRTGLLYGYTF
TRBJ2-7	NA	TRBV10-3	TRBD1	TGTGCCATCAGTGGCGGACAGGGGGCCTACGAGCAGTACTTC	CAISGGQGAYEQYF
TRBJ1-6	few	TRBV30	NA	TGTGCCTGGAGTGTACCGGGGGTGAATTCACCCCTCCACTTT	CAWSVPGVNSPLHF
TRBJ2-7	NA	TRBV5-8	NA	TGTGCCAGCAGCTTGGCTGGACTATATTACGAGCAGTACTTC	CASSLAGLYYEQYF
TRBJ2-2	NA	TRBV30	TRBD2	TGTGCCTGGAGTGGACTAGCGGGAGCGGCCGGGGAGCTGTTTTTT	CAWSGLAGAAGELFF
TRBJ1-4	NA	TRBV18	NA	TGTGCCAGCTCATCGACAGCGTATGAAAAACTGTTTTTT	CASSSTAYEKLFF
TRBJ2-1	NA	TRBV5-5	NA	TGTGCCAGCAGCTTCGAGCGGGTTAAGGATGAGCAGTTCTTC	CASSFERVKDEQFF
TRBJ1-4	NA	TRBV30	NA	TGTGCCTGGAGCACAGGGCCAACTAATGAAAAACTGTTTTTT	CAWSTGPTNEKLFF
TRBJ2-7	NA	TRBV6-5	TRBD1	TGTGCCACCAGGTGGGGACAGGGGACCTACGAGCAGTACTTC	CATRWGQGTYEQYF
TRBJ1-5	once	TRBV2	TRBD1	TGTGCCAGCAAAGACAGGGTGGGAAATCAGCCCCAGCATTTT	CASKDRVGNQPQHF
TRBJ1-6	NA	TRBV28	TRBD1	TGTGCCAGCAGAGAAAACAGGGGGCCATATAATTCACCCCTCCACTTT	CASRENRGPYNSPLHF
TRBJ2-5	NA	TRBV7-9	TRBD1	TGTGCCAGCAGCTTGGACAGGGGGCAAGAGACCCAGTACTTC	CASSLDRGQETQYF
TRBJ1-2	NA	TRBV27	NA	TGTGCCAGCAGTTTATCCCCATGGGGGGTGGGTGGCTACACCTTC	CASSLSPWGVGGYTF
TRBJ1-2	once	TRBV11-2	NA	TGTGCCAGCAGCTTAGGGTACGGACTTTGGGGCTACACCTTC	CASSLGYGLWGYTF
TRBJ1-1	NA	TRBV24-1	TRBD1	TGTGCCACCAGTGATCCATCGGACAGGAAAGCTTTCTTT	CATSDPSDRKAFF
TRBJ1-4	NA	TRBV21-1	NA	TGTGCCAGCAGCAAGGGGGACAGAAATGAAAAACTGTTTTTT	CASSKGDRNEKLFF
TRBJ2-3	NA	TRBV18	NA	TGTGCCAGCTCAGAGTCCTTCACAGATACGCAGTATTTT	CASSESFTDTQYF
TRBJ2-1	NA	TRBV5-1	TRBD2	TGCGCCAGCAGCACCCGACCGACTAGCGGGAGTGACGAGCAGTTCTTC	CASSTRPTSGSDEQFF
TRBJ1-1	NA	TRBV28	NA	TGTGCCAGCAGAGACTGGACAGACTCTGGAGCTTTCTTT	CASRDWTDSGAFF
TRBJ2-1	NA	TRBV3-1/TRBV3-2	TRBD2	TGTGCCAGCAGCCAAGATCCAGCGGGAGGAAGGAATGAGCAGTTCTTC	CASSQDPAGGRNEQFF
TRBJ1-1	NA	TRBV28	TRBD1	TGTGCCAGCACCGAGATCGACAGGGTTGAAGCTTTCTTT	CASTEIDRVEAFF
TRBJ2-6	NA	TRBV7-3	TRBD1	TGTGCCAGCAGCTCCGGACAGGGGGCGGGTGGGGCCAACGTCCTGACTTTC	CASSSGQGAGGANVLTF
TRBJ1-1	NA	TRBV27	NA	TGTACCAGCAAAACAGGTTTTAGGGCTGAAGCTTTCTTT	CTSKTGFRAEAFF
TRBJ1-4	NA	TRBV10-3	TRBD1	TGTGCCATCAGTGAGTCCCCGAGGACAGGAGATGAAAAACTGTTTTTT	CAISESPRTGDEKLFF
TRBJ1-5	NA	TRBV30	NA	TGTGCCTGGATGGTAGGGGTTGGCAATCAGCCCCAGCATTTT	CAWMVGVGNQPQHF
TRBJ2-2	once	TRBV7-8	NA	TGTGCCAGCAGCTTAGCGGAGTCCCAGGGGCGGACCGGGGAGCTGTTTTTT	CASSLAESQGRTGELFF
TRBJ1-1	NA	TRBV19	NA	TGTGCCAGTAGTACAGGACAGAGCATGAACACTGAAGCTTTCTTT	CASSTGQSMNTEAFF
TRBJ2-5	few	TRBV3-1/TRBV3-2	TRBD2	TGTGCCAGCAGCCGCGGGACTAGCGGGAGGGAAGAGACCCAGTACTTC	CASSRGTSGREETQYF